Reported below is one T cell receptor beta chain. Antigen specificity is unknown. The data were obtained in a study of cytomegalovirus exposure and HLA in healthy donors. General observations from the study: The tendency of first-cohort TCR clusters to co-occur in the 100 to 150 validation repertoires emerged from a later analysis. Cytomegalovirus association was listed for roughly 160 TCR beta chains.

Unmatched junction bases numbered 2, after V lost 6 bases and J lost 6 bases. CDR3 length: 10 residues. In germline, CDR1 is DFQATT, CDR2 SNEGSKA (reference sequence). Data came from immunoSEQ multiplex PCR; TCRdb stores just in-frame clones and leaves some out. The sample holds approximately 160,000 clones, 70% to 90% seen once. The donors were part of the validation cohort of 120 subjects. That cohort was separate from the first cohort, which comprised 670 or so subjects. Sequencing input: PBMCs. This sequence joins TRBV20-1 and TRBJ2-7, with 7 bases matching TRBD2. This TCR was recovered from a man between 25 and 39 years old in good health and CMV-seropositive. CDR3 nucleotide sequence: TGCAGTGCCCGGGGGGTCGAGCAGTACTTC. It specifies CSARGVEQYF.